This T cell receptor beta chain was profiled in a study of human T cells and chemical hapten exposure. Time point: healthy volunteer bleed at 6 weeks. Total RNA was isolated from unfractionated whole blood. The study used a library that attached unique molecular identifiers to individual cDNA molecules. Original handling: Sample TCR counts, which ranged from about 20,000 to 690,600, had a median of approximately 94,000. One entry per CDR3 protein, called by TCRdb with MiXCR from the RACE reads. V and J calls and clone size were set by TCRdb, not the authors. The data contain some 31,000 distinct CDR3 sequences, about 5.5% of them seen just once; the ten biggest clones take up about 13%. At least ten counts were recorded for this clonotype. This TCR was sampled from a human donor in good health. Some clones in this sample may be carry-over from other donors' samples. The sample comprised whole blood.

CDR3: CSARGPPVPGGIYNEQFF. CDR3 nucleotides: TGCAGTGCTAGGGGTCCGCCCGTGCCGGGGGGGATCTACAATGAGCAGTTCTTC. The genes are TRBV20-1 and TRBJ2-1, with TRBD2 identical over 8 bases. CDR3 size: 18 residues. The germline CDR1 and CDR2 sequences are DFQATT and SNEGSKA (reference sequence). With 3 bases clipped from V and 3 bases from J, the junction kept 16 bases outside the gene matches.